The clone carrying this T cell receptor beta chain occurred many times. As yet, its antigen is unknown. Per germline, CDR1 SGDLS and CDR2 YYNGEE. There are 15 residues in the CDR3. The trim removed 3 bases at V and 9 bases at J, leaving 11 bases unmatched. The data stem from a study of T cells after yellow fever vaccination. The study, taken as a whole, reports: Reappearance after the booster was seen for most primary-vaccination clones, at 95% to 97% CD4 and 75% to 90% CD8. Weaker, the secondary response peaked sooner, at day 5 versus 15.

TCRdb itself ran the 5' RACE reads through MiXCR, one entry per CDR3 protein. The profile shows approximately 140,000 distinct CDR3 sequences, 6.5% to 8.5% of them singletons. The chain carries TRBV9 and TRBJ2-1, with TRBD2 identical over 8 bases. Sequenced here: CD4+ T cells sorted from PBMCs, sampled 5 days after the yellow fever booster vaccination. The sequence was collected from a man aged 25 to 45 who received the YFV17D yellow fever vaccine. Here the CDR3 reads CASSEGTGLGGEQFF. The DNA of the CDR3 is TGTGCCAGCAGCGAGGGAACGGGACTAGGGGGTGAGCAGTTCTTC.